This T cell receptor beta chain derives from a study of blood T cell repertoires in COVID-19 (dated by TCRdb to between 2020 and 2021). Regarding the complete study: Samples from collaborators originated in the United States, Italy and Spain and spanned both the acute and convalescent phases of COVID-19. A de-identified subject ID, COVID-19 status, age in years and sex were almost always included in the sample metadata. Subjects who had been exposed to COVID-19, were actively infected with it, or had recovered from it provided the deeply sampled blood TCRbeta repertoires that made up the dataset. The material from the prospective study consisted of cDNA or gDNA derived from T cells, B-cell-depleted T cells, or PBMCs. HLA class I and class II types, where available, came from metadata supplied by the sample provider rather than from assay-based typing. The repertoires were made available in a free public database intended to serve as a resource for research on the immune response to SARS-CoV-2. The samples were drawn from the first 160 participants of the ongoing ImmuneRACE study and from more than 1,000 subjects provided by 6 global collaborators.

The immunoSEQ Assay, a bias-controlled multiplex PCR, was used to amplify TCRbeta CDR3 regions from genomic DNA. The original pipeline was this. The number of nucleated cells in each sample was estimated from the amplification of reference gene primers within the assay. Sequence reads were collapsed and filtered to measure the absolute abundance of every unique TCRbeta CDR3 rearrangement. Productive Simpson clonality was computed per sample as the square root of Simpson's diversity index over productive rearrangements. Here the immuneACCESS table is served through TCRdb, limited to in-frame sequences with V and J called. Missing clones are a known gap in these copies; in checked studies unresolved V genes cover under half, and the rest lacks a known reason. The V and J calls and the clone size are those of that table, but D and trimming were determined from the DNA. Here the sample has some 290,000 clones; 86% occur a single time. Approximately 12% of the sample goes to the ten largest clones.

Note on this clone: It has no known antigen specificity. No much larger clone exists at a distance of one base, and base qualities are not known.

What the research found in general, with its limitations: Clinical and demographic metadata were provided uncurated, with the amount varying by source and participant.

Including the terminal cysteine and phenylalanine, the CDR3 comprises 15 residues. This entry keeps only the CDR3 DNA: 45 bases, framed from base 1. Taken from the germline V gene, the CDR1 and CDR2 loops are SGHDN and FVKESK. Cut back by 0 bases and 3 bases, the V and J ends lie 8 bases apart. In Seattle, one collaborating source enrolled patients while the infection was active and tracked those patients longitudinally over the course of disease. Whole blood was collected in K2EDTA tubes by collaborating institutions according to the institutions' own protocols. Collaborator samples were shipped for TCRbeta analysis as frozen whole blood, isolated PBMCs, or DNA extracted from either sample type.

The source material was peripheral blood. The TCR sequence derives from a woman younger than 45 with COVID-19, enrolled during active disease. This chain joins TRBV14 to TRBJ1-4; 5 matching bases give a weak D call of TRBD1. In nucleotide form, the sequence is TGTGCCAGCAGCCAAGATGCAGGGTCTAATGAAAAACTGTTTTTT. It codes for CASSQDAGSNEKLFF.